These T cell receptor beta chains were read from a single sample in a study of CD4 and CD8 cells across lung adenocarcinoma regions. TCRdb re-derived calls from the PCR reads in MiXCR, one entry per CDR3 protein. The sample contains under 5,000 distinct CDR3 sequences, roughly 60% of which appear only once. The sample was CD4+ T cells from the margin of a lung tumor. Source of these receptors: a male donor with lung adenocarcinoma. The CD4 and CD8 labels of this study may be unreliable. CDR3s include the opening cysteine and the closing phenylalanine or tryptophan. The order of the fields is V gene, clone size, J gene, D gene, CDR3 protein, CDR3 DNA. D genes are given only for firm matches. Rows may omit the clone size; those that give it use once, few, many or a size class.

>TRBV27|few|TRBJ2-3|TRBD2
CASSFRAGGTDTQYF
TGTGCCAGCAGTTTCAGGGCGGGAGGCACAGATACGCAGTATTTT
>TRBV6-1|-|TRBJ2-3|TRBD1
CASRLTGVGTDTQYF
TGTGCCAGCAGACTTACAGGGGTCGGCACAGATACGCAGTATTTT
>TRBV6-1|-|TRBJ2-1|-
CASSESGRAYNEQFF
TGTGCCAGCAGTGAATCAGGCAGGGCCTACAATGAGCAGTTCTTC
>TRBV7-8|few|TRBJ2-7|-
CASSLGLDGEQYF
TGTGCCAGCAGCTTAGGGTTGGACGGCGAGCAGTACTTC
>TRBV6-1|once|TRBJ1-4|-
CASRDQGGGEKLFF
TGTGCCAGCAGGGACCAGGGTGGGGGTGAAAAACTGTTTTTT
>TRBV7-7|-|TRBJ2-2|-
CASSRQPGGELFF
TGTGCTAGCAGCCGACAGCCCGGCGGGGAGCTGTTTTTT
>TRBV6-5|-|TRBJ2-3|-
CAGGYGERGVDTQYF
TGTGCCGGGGGTTACGGGGAGAGAGGCGTAGATACGCAGTATTTC
>TRBV7-2|medium-sized|TRBJ2-4|TRBD1
CASSPRQSQGINKNIQYF
TGTGCCAGCAGCCCCAGGCAATCACAGGGGATAAACAAAAACATTCAGTACTTC
>TRBV6-1|once|TRBJ2-1|TRBD1
CASSDPGQGASF
TGTGCCAGCAGTGACCCGGGACAGGGGGCGAGTTTC
>TRBV12-3/TRBV12-4|-|TRBJ2-5|-
CASNLSPQETQYF
TGTGCCAGCAACCTAAGCCCCCAAGAGACCCAGTACTTC
>TRBV6-1|-|TRBJ2-1|-
CASESAYNEQFF
TGTGCCAGCGAAAGTGCGTACAATGAGCAGTTCTTC
>TRBV6-1|-|TRBJ2-1|-
CASSVRVSQRSYYNEQFF
TGTGCCAGCAGTGTTAGGGTATCTCAGCGGAGTTACTACAATGAGCAGTTCTTC
>TRBV6-1|-|TRBJ2-1|TRBD2
CASSEALLGGGNEQFF
TGTGCCAGCAGTGAAGCTCTGCTAGGCGGGGGCAATGAGCAGTTCTTC
>TRBV7-2|-|TRBJ2-1|-
CASSLSSYNEQFF
TGTGCCAGCAGCTTAAGCTCCTACAATGAGCAGTTCTTC
>TRBV6-1|-|TRBJ2-5|-
CASSPRGTQYF
TGTGCCAGCAGCCCGCGTGGGACCCAGTACTTC
>TRBV6-1|-|TRBJ2-3|-
CASSDRSRVGEGTDTQYF
TGTGCCAGCAGTGATCGCTCCAGGGTCGGGGAGGGCACAGATACGCAGTATTTT
>TRBV6-1|-|TRBJ1-5|-
CASQQGTNQPQHF
TGTGCCAGCCAACAGGGAACCAATCAGCCCCAGCATTTT
>TRBV7-9|few|TRBJ2-1|-
CASSSGGENEQFF
TGTGCCAGCAGCTCTGGAGGGGAGAATGAGCAGTTCTTC
>TRBV11-2|-|TRBJ2-7|-
CASSQGRGYSYEQYF
TGTGCCAGCAGCCAAGGGCGAGGCTATTCCTACGAGCAGTACTTC
>TRBV6-1|once|TRBJ1-6|-
CASSVQGSYNSPLHF
TGTGCCAGCAGTGTCCAGGGATCCTATAATTCACCCCTCCACTTT
>TRBV11-2|-|TRBJ2-7|-
CASSLSRNEQYF
TGTGCCAGCAGCTTAAGTAGAAACGAGCAGTACTTC
>TRBV6-1|-|TRBJ2-1|TRBD2
CASRRGLAGGFGNEQFF
TGTGCCAGCCGAAGGGGACTAGCGGGAGGTTTTGGCAATGAGCAGTTCTTC